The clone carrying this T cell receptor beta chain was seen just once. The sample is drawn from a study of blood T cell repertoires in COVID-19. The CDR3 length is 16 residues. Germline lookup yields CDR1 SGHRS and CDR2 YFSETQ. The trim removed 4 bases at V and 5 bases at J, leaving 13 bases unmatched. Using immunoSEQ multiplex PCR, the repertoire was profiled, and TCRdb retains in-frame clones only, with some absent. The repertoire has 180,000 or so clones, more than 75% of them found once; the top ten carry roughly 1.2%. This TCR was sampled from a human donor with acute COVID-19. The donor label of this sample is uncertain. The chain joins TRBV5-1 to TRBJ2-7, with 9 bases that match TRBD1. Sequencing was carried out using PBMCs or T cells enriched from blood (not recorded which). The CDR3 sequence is CASSPAKRDRVHEQYF. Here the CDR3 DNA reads TGCGCCAGCAGCCCGGCGAAACGGGACAGGGTTCACGAGCAGTACTTC.